A selection of T cell receptor beta chains follows, all from one sample in a study of beta chain features in type 1 diabetes. Sequencing was performed with immunoSEQ multiplex PCR; in TCRdb, only in-frame clones are kept and a portion is missing. This table has 200,000 to 300,000 clones, roughly 70% appearing once. Sequences were obtained from naive CD4+ T cells from blood. The origin of the receptors is a man aged 30 to 39 in good health. Both conserved end residues are part of each CDR3. Fields, in order: clone size, D gene, J gene, V gene, CDR3 protein, CDR3 DNA. The D gene is left open where the match is weak. Expanded clones get a size class; other rows say once, few or many, or leave the size out.

-,TRBD2,TRBJ2-1,TRBV7-9,CASSPWEGRAYNEQFF,TGTGCCAGCAGCCCCTGGGAGGGACGGGCCTACAATGAGCAGTTCTTC
-,-,TRBJ2-5,TRBV7-2,CASSLGTFKETQYF,TGTGCCAGCAGCTTGGGGACTTTTAAGGAGACCCAGTACTTC
-,-,TRBJ1-1,TRBV30,CAWRGHLDTEAFF,TGTGCCTGGAGGGGACACTTGGACACTGAAGCTTTCTTT
-,-,TRBJ2-1,TRBV14,CASSPRFTGEQFF,TGTGCCAGCAGCCCACGCTTCACCGGGGAGCAGTTCTTC
-,TRBD1,TRBJ1-2,TRBV6-5,CASTPGQGINYGYTF,TGTGCCAGCACCCCTGGACAGGGGATTAACTATGGCTACACCTTC
few,-,TRBJ1-6,TRBV10-3,CAISADGAYSPLHF,TGTGCCATCAGTGCCGACGGAGCGTATTCACCCCTCCACTTT
-,TRBD1,TRBJ2-3,TRBV27,CASSFRPGTGTSTDTQYF,TGTGCCAGCAGTTTCCGGCCTGGGACAGGGACTAGCACAGATACGCAGTATTTT
-,-,TRBJ2-5,TRBV28,CASSLAGGETQYF,TGTGCCAGCAGTTTAGCAGGCGGAGAGACCCAGTACTTC
-,-,TRBJ2-2,TRBV29-1,CSVEGAAGELFF,TGCAGCGTTGAAGGGGCGGCCGGGGAGCTGTTTTTT
few,-,TRBJ2-6,TRBV28,CASSLVGYLGVTGANVLTF,TGTGCCAGCAGTTTAGTTGGCTATCTTGGAGTAACTGGGGCCAACGTCCTGACTTTC